This TCR beta chain originates from a study of blood T cell repertoires in COVID-19. Sequencing was performed with immunoSEQ multiplex PCR; in TCRdb, only in-frame clones are kept and a portion is missing. The table shows 90,000 to 100,000 clones, with about 85% occurring only once. CDR1 is MNHEY, CDR2 SMNVEV, per germline (reference sequence). The CDR3 totals 14 residues. V dropped 6 bases and J dropped 1 base, with 13 bases sitting between them. Sample: peripheral blood. J is TRBJ2-7 and V is TRBV27, with a tentative D call TRBD2 (6 bases). The clonotype originates from a man aged 80 or over with acute or convalescent COVID-19. The CDR3 loop reads CASSRGGLSYEQYF. The CDR3 DNA reads TGTGCCAGCAGCAGAGGAGGGCTTTCCTACGAGCAGTACTTC.